This passage covers 12 T cell receptor beta chains from one sample sequenced in a study of blood T cell repertoires in COVID-19. Method: immunoSEQ multiplex PCR; TCRdb's copy keeps in-frame clones and lacks some. Of about 55,000 clones listed, about 85% are singletons. Sequenced sample: peripheral blood. All receptors come from a human donor in a cohort sampled during active COVID-19.

V gene TRBV5-1 combines with J gene TRBJ1-1, with D possibly TRBD1 on 6 matching bases. In germline, CDR1 is SGHRS, CDR2 YFSETQ. This CDR3 is built from 13 residues. V lost 0 bases, J lost 6 bases, and 9 bases lay in between. The CDR3 DNA sequence: TGCGCCAGCAGCTTGGTTGAGGGGGCTGAAGCTTTCTTT. It yields the protein CASSLVEGAEAFF.

This clone has just a few counts. This chain joins TRBV6-6 and TRBJ2-1, with TRBD2 matching over 15 bases. CDR1 and CDR2 (germline): MNHNY, SVGAGI (reference sequence). The CDR3 consists of 18 residues. V was pared by 5 bases and J by 7 bases, with 12 bases of the junction left unmatched. The CDR3 here is CASSPNGLAGGPLNEQFF. In nucleotides, the CDR3 is TGTGCCAGCAGTCCCAACGGACTAGCGGGAGGGCCGCTAAATGAGCAGTTCTTC.

The chain has TRBV19 and TRBJ2-7; D might be TRBD2 (5 bases). The germline gives CDR1 LNHDA, CDR2 SQIVND (reference sequence). V was cut by 5 bases and J by 0 bases, with 17 bases left in between. The CDR3 totals 16 residues. CDR3 amino acids: CASSPEEARGSYEQYF. The DNA for the CDR3 is TGTGCCAGTAGTCCCGAGGAGGCCCGAGGCTCCTACGAGCAGTACTTC.

A few counts support this clone. This rearrangement joins TRBV7-8 to TRBJ2-7, with 13 positions matching TRBD2. The V segment lost 5 bases and the J segment 4 bases; nucleotides outside the gene matches: 2. This CDR3 region has 14 residues. CDR1 and CDR2 from the germline V gene are SGHVS and FQNEAQ. The CDR3 is CASSPLAGGYEQYF. CDR3 sequence (DNA): TGTGCCAGCAGCCCACTAGCGGGAGGGTACGAGCAGTACTTC.

The chain recombines TRBV6-6 with TRBJ1-2; D is possibly TRBD1 (6 bases). Trimming stripped 6 bases from V and 4 bases from J, with 15 bases between. This CDR3 comprises 14 residues. Germline CDR1 and CDR2: MNHNY and SVGAGI (reference sequence). The CDR3: CASSPTGRSYGYTF. In DNA form, the CDR3 reads TGTGCCAGCAGCCCAACAGGGCGGTCCTATGGCTACACCTTC.

This sequence joins TRBV27 and TRBJ2-7, with TRBD2 identical over 11 bases. V dropped 6 bases and J dropped 1; count of bases not matched to a gene: 11. This CDR3 contains 17 residues. The germline CDR1 and CDR2 sequences are MNHEY and SMNVEV (reference sequence). CDR3 DNA: TGTGCCAGCAGAGCACTAGCGGGAGCGGCAGGGTCCTACGAGCAGTACTTC. Protein sequence: CASRALAGAAGSYEQYF.

This clone has only one observation. The chain carries TRBV10-2 and TRBJ2-2, with D possibly being TRBD2 (5 bases). Looked up from germline, CDR1 is WSHSY and CDR2 is SAAADI. This CDR3 has 13 amino acids. V was pared by 10 bases and J by 1 base, with 10 bases between. The CDR3 loop reads CATQEVNTGELFF. CDR3 DNA sequence: TGCGCCACCCAGGAGGTGAACACCGGGGAGCTGTTTTTT.

The chain uses TRBV30 and TRBJ1-4; D is ambiguous. V lost 3 bases to trimming and J lost 7 bases, with 9 bases between them. The length of the CDR3 is 12 residues. Germline V lookup: CDR1 GTSNPN, CDR2 SVGIG (reference sequence). The chain's CDR3 is CAWRRTGEKLFF. The CDR3 DNA reads as TGTGCCTGGAGGAGAACGGGTGAAAAACTGTTTTTT. The complete variable domain, with remaining parts taken from reference TRBV30 and TRBJ1-4, reads SQTIHQWPATLVQPVGSPLSLECTVEGTSNPNLYWYRQAAGRGLQLLFYSVGIGQISSEVPQNLSASRPQDRQFILSSKKLLLSDSGFYLCAWRRTGEKLFFGSGTQLSVL.

This chain uses TRBV10-3 with TRBJ1-6; 11 positions match TRBD1. Germline CDR1 ENHRY, CDR2 SYGVKD. The ends lost 5 bases at V and 9 bases at J; junction bases unmatched: 12. This CDR3 is built from 17 residues. Here the CDR3 DNA reads TGTGCCATCAGTACCTCCGGGACCGGGACAGGGGGTTCACCCCTCCACTTT. This codes for CAISTSGTGTGGSPLHF.

The chain is built from TRBV28 and TRBJ1-2, with 9 positions matching TRBD1. With 2 bases clipped from V and 5 bases from J, the junction kept 9 bases outside the gene matches. CDR3 length: 16 residues. Germline values: CDR1 MDHEN, CDR2 SYDVKM. Here the CDR3 reads CASSLGGQGARYGYTF. CDR3 DNA: TGTGCCAGCAGTTTAGGGGGACAGGGTGCCAGATATGGCTACACCTTC.

V and J are TRBV19 and TRBJ2-2, with D possibly matching TRBD1 (5 bases). Germline values: CDR1 LNHDA, CDR2 SQIVND (reference sequence). Trimming stripped 5 bases from V and 2 bases from J, with 9 bases between. This CDR3 is 14 amino acids long. CDR3 in amino acids: CASSETANTGELFF. DNA of the CDR3: TGTGCCAGTAGTGAGACAGCAAACACCGGGGAGCTGTTTTTT.

The chain joins TRBV24-1 to TRBJ2-1; 9 bases are shared with TRBD2. The CDR3 runs 17 residues. Germline V gene lookup returns CDR1 KGHDR and CDR2 SFDVKD. Germline trimming cut 3 bases from V and 9 bases from J; bases unmatched to any gene: 14. The DNA of the CDR3 is TGTGCCACCAGTGATCCCCCGGGGGTAGCGGGAGACTTTGAGCAGTTCTTC. It codes for CATSDPPGVAGDFEQFF.